What follows are 16 T cell receptor beta chains derived from one specimen sequenced in a study of cytomegalovirus exposure and HLA in healthy donors. PCR was performed using 60 Vbeta and 13 Jbeta primers. The table came from immunoSEQ multiplex PCR; TCRdb's copy has only in-frame clones and leaves some out. The sample records more than 200,000 clones, roughly 87% being singletons. The sequenced material came from PBMCs. Receptor source: a man aged 35-49 years in good health and CMV-seropositive.

The chain combines TRBV2 with TRBJ2-3, with TRBD1 matching over 8 bases. Germline V gives CDR1 SNHLY, CDR2 FYNNEI. V dropped 4 bases and J dropped 0; count of bases not matched to a gene: 6. The CDR3 extends over 16 amino acids. CDR3 amino acids: CASSVQGALSTDTQYF. Here the CDR3 DNA reads TGTGCCAGCAGTGTCCAGGGGGCGCTCAGCACAGATACGCAGTATTTT.

This clone occurred a few times. The chain is built from TRBV6-5 and TRBJ2-2, with D uncertain. Trimming took 6 bases from V and 7 from J, leaving 12 bases between them. Germline V lookup: CDR1 MNHEY, CDR2 SVGAGI. This CDR3 is built from 13 residues. The CDR3 DNA sequence: TGTGCCAGCAGAGAATCTAGAGTCGGGGAGCTGTTTTTT. Translated: CASRESRVGELFF.

The J gene is TRBJ1-3, the V gene TRBV25-1; TRBD1 matches at 8 bases. The CDR3 is made up of 15 amino acids. Germline CDR1 and CDR2: MGHDK and SYGVNS. The V and J ends lost 4 bases and 7 bases, in that order; junction bases with no gene match: 9. The CDR3 reads CASSGRQGMGNTIYF. The CDR3 DNA sequence: TGTGCCAGCAGTGGGCGACAGGGGATGGGCAACACCATATATTTT.

The chain links TRBV19 to TRBJ2-6; possible D gene TRBD2, 6 bases. The CDR3 runs 15 residues. The germline gives CDR1 LNHDA, CDR2 SQIVND (reference sequence). Trimming left V 11 bases short and J 0 bases short, with 14 bases between. The CDR3 nucleotides are TGTGCCGTCCGGGACGGGAGCTCTGGGGCCAACGTCCTGACTTTC. This sequence encodes CAVRDGSSGANVLTF.

This chain joins TRBV6-1 and TRBJ2-3; 8 bases line up with TRBD1. J lost 2 bases, V lost 4 bases, and 2 bases had no gene match. Looked up from germline, CDR1 is MNHNS and CDR2 is SASEGT. The CDR3 contains 14 residues. This CDR3 is CASSGQGNTDTQYF. The CDR3 DNA follows: TGTGCCAGCAGTGGACAGGGGAACACAGATACGCAGTATTTT.

The rearrangement links TRBV4-1 to TRBJ2-1; no reliable D call. Germline CDR1 and CDR2: MGHRA and YSYEKL. V was clipped by 0 bases and J by 2 bases, with 11 bases between them. The CDR3 consists of 16 residues. The CDR3 nucleotides read TGCGCCAGCAGCCAAGATCGAGCTCTCCCCTACAATGAGCAGTTCTTC. Amino acids: CASSQDRALPYNEQFF.

This chain uses TRBV7-9 with TRBJ2-1, with 9 bases aligning to TRBD1. Germline lookup yields CDR1 SEHNR and CDR2 FQNEAQ (reference sequence). The CDR3 loop spans 17 amino acids. V was pared by 5 bases and J by 7 bases, with 15 bases of the junction left unmatched. The CDR3 is CASSPWIADRGRNEQFF. The CDR3 DNA sequence: TGTGCCAGCAGCCCCTGGATCGCGGACAGGGGTAGGAATGAGCAGTTCTTC.

This clone was seen a single time. This rearrangement joins TRBV7-9 to TRBJ2-3, with D unresolved. Germline V gene sequence: CDR1 SEHNR, CDR2 FQNEAQ (reference sequence). This CDR3 is 15 amino acids long. Trimming shortened V by 1 base and J by 0 bases, and 8 bases separated the two germline ends. The chain's CDR3 is CASSLEAYSTDTQYF. DNA of the CDR3: TGTGCCAGCAGCTTAGAAGCGTATAGCACAGATACGCAGTATTTT.

The rearrangement links TRBV5-1 to TRBJ1-6; 8 bases line up with TRBD1. V was pared by 4 bases and J by 6 bases, with 6 bases of the junction left unmatched. Germline CDR1 and CDR2: SGHRS and YFSETQ. This CDR3 has 15 amino acids. The CDR3 DNA reads TGCGCCAGCAGCAAGGGACAGGAGATTAATTCACCCCTCCACTTT. Translating gives CASSKGQEINSPLHF.

The CDR3 loop reads CSVEGGGGLLAGTDTQYF. The CDR3 coding sequence is TGCAGCGTTGAGGGAGGGGGGGGCCTACTAGCGGGAACAGATACGCAGTATTTT. The chain combines TRBV29-1 with TRBJ2-3; 10 positions match TRBD2. J lost 3 bases, V lost 3 bases, and 15 bases had no gene match. In germline, CDR1 is SQVTM, CDR2 ANQGSEA. CDR3 length equals 18 residues.

This clone was seen only a few times. One end of the junction varies from germline; a read error may be responsible. The chain has TRBV7-9 and TRBJ1-3, with 7 bases identical to TRBD1. From germline, CDR1 is SEHNR and CDR2 FQNEAQ (reference sequence). This CDR3 contains 16 residues. In nucleotides, the CDR3 is TGTTCCAGCAGCCTGATCACAGGGGCTTCTGGAAACACCATATATTTT. This codes for CSSSLITGASGNTIYF.

This chain connects TRBV14 to TRBJ1-2, with D perhaps TRBD1 (5 bases). Trimming shortened V by 4 bases and J by 8 bases, and 14 bases separated the two germline ends. This CDR3 is 13 amino acids long. In germline, CDR1 is SGHDN, CDR2 FVKESK. Here the CDR3 DNA reads TGTGCCAGCAGCCGGGACTGGCGGGAAGGCTACACCTTC. It translates to CASSRDWREGYTF.

The chain links TRBV11-2 to TRBJ2-1; 9 bases map to TRBD2. Germline V lookup: CDR1 SGHAT, CDR2 FQNNGV. CDR3 length equals 14 residues. The V segment lost 5 bases and the J segment 5 bases; nucleotides outside the gene matches: 4. CDR3 loop: CASSPGLANNEQFF. The CDR3 DNA reads TGTGCCAGCAGCCCCGGACTAGCGAACAATGAGCAGTTCTTC.

This clone appeared a single time. The chain joins TRBV7-6 to TRBJ2-1, with D maybe TRBD2 (6 bases). V was shortened by 3 bases and J by 10 bases, with 16 bases between the two germline ends. Germline loops: CDR1 SGHVS, CDR2 FNYEAQ. The CDR3 length is 14 residues. The CDR3 coding sequence is TGTGCCAGCAGCTTCCGGGACTCCGCACCGGAGCAGTTCTTC. Encoded protein: CASSFRDSAPEQFF.

This clone was observed a handful of times. The J gene is TRBJ2-1, the V gene TRBV6-5; a weak D match, TRBD2 (6 bases). Looked up from germline, CDR1 is MNHEY and CDR2 is SVGAGI. There are 14 residues in the CDR3. The V gene lost 0 bases and the J gene lost 15 bases, with 18 bases spanning the gap. The DNA of the CDR3 is TGTGCCAGCAGTTACTCCTGGGACTCGGGTAGGCGGTTCTTC. This sequence encodes CASSYSWDSGRRFF.

This chain links TRBV6-1 with TRBJ2-7; D not certain. The V end lost 2 bases, the J end lost 4 bases, and 9 bases lay between the germline ends. The CDR3 has 13 amino acids. The V gene's germline CDR1 is MNHNS and CDR2 SASEGT. The CDR3 spells CASSEQVAYEQYF. CDR3 DNA: TGTGCCAGCAGTGAACAGGTCGCGTACGAGCAGTACTTC.